These 8 T cell receptor beta chains came from one sample sequenced in a study of radiotherapy plus CTLA-4 blockade in lung cancer. Sequencing was performed with immunoSEQ multiplex PCR; in TCRdb, only in-frame clones are kept and a portion is missing. The table records 81,000 or so clones, about 83% of them present only once. Sequencing used peripheral blood, obtained from a patient treated with radiotherapy plus ipilimumab. These receptor sequences come from a human donor with non-small cell lung cancer that progressed on radiotherapy plus ipilimumab.

The gene calls are TRBV27 and TRBJ1-6; 8 bases are a match to TRBD1. This CDR3 contains 16 residues. The junction had 12 bases not matched to a gene; V was cut back by 5 bases and J by 9 bases. From germline, CDR1 is MNHEY and CDR2 SMNVEV (reference sequence). CDR3 bases: TGTGCCAGCAGTGCGGACCGGACAGGGCCGAGTTCACCCCTCCACTTT. It codes for CASSADRTGPSSPLHF.

CDR3 sequence: CATLAGLREDTQYF. The CDR3 nucleotides read TGTGCCACCCTAGCGGGGTTACGGGAAGATACGCAGTATTTT. The chain has TRBV5-4 and TRBJ2-3; TRBD2 agrees at 9 bases. The V gene's germline CDR1 is SGHNT and CDR2 YYREEE (reference sequence). Trimming took 9 bases from V and 5 from J; bases not matched to a gene: 10. The CDR3 runs 14 residues. The full variable domain, rest sourced from reference TRBV5-4 and TRBJ2-3, is ETGVTQSPTHLIKTRGQQVTLRCSSQSGHNTVSWYQQALGQGPQFIFQYYREEENGRGNFPPRFSGLQFPNYSSELNVNALELDDSALYLCATLAGLREDTQYFGPGTRLTVL.

The chain joins TRBV6-5 to TRBJ1-3; possibly TRBD1 for D (6 bases). CDR1 and CDR2 (germline): MNHEY, SVGAGI. The CDR3 has 15 amino acids. V was shortened by 0 bases and J by 0 bases, with 6 bases between the two germline ends. This chain's CDR3 is CASSYSTGSGNTIYF. The CDR3 DNA is TGTGCCAGCAGTTACTCGACAGGCTCTGGAAACACCATATATTTT.

The genes are TRBV27 and TRBJ2-5; 7 positions match TRBD2. The germline V gene has CDR1 MNHEY and CDR2 SMNVEV (reference sequence). This CDR3 is 14 amino acids long. V shed 1 base, J shed 3 bases, and the junction held 2 bases outside the gene matches. In DNA form, the CDR3 reads TGTGCCAGCAGTTTATGGGGAGGGGAAGAGACCCAGTACTTC. This encodes CASSLWGGEETQYF.

This chain joins TRBV18 and TRBJ2-1, with D uncertain. V gave up 2 bases and J gave up 2 bases, with 10 bases separating them. CDR3 length: 15 residues. In germline, CDR1 is KGHSH, CDR2 LQKENI. The CDR3 loop is CASSPNLAAYNEQFF. The CDR3, as DNA: TGTGCCAGCTCACCAAATCTTGCGGCCTACAATGAGCAGTTCTTC.

The gene calls are TRBV10-3 and TRBJ1-2; D not certain. V was trimmed by 0 bases and J by 5 bases, leaving 16 bases between them. The CDR3 is made up of 16 amino acids. Germline V gene sequence: CDR1 ENHRY, CDR2 SYGVKD. In DNA form, the CDR3 reads TGTGCCATCAGTGAGTCTTGGGCCTCAGGAGGTTATGGCTACACCTTC. Translation gives CAISESWASGGYGYTF.

The V gene is TRBV30, the J gene TRBJ1-4; TRBD1 matches 8 bases. CDR3 length: 15 residues. V lost 2 bases, J lost 7 bases, and 9 bases stayed unmatched. Germline loops: CDR1 GTSNPN, CDR2 SVGIG (reference sequence). CDR3 in DNA: TGTGCCTGGAGTTTAGGGGACAGGCTCGGTGAAAAACTGTTTTTT. Residues: CAWSLGDRLGEKLFF.

The J gene is TRBJ2-7, the V gene TRBV7-6, with D perhaps assigned TRBD1 or TRBD2 (6 bases each). The germline CDR1 and CDR2 sequences are SGHVS and FNYEAQ. The CDR3 runs to 15 residues. Between the trimmed V and J ends, which lost 1 base and 2 bases, there was a span of 12 bases. CDR3 in amino acids: CASSLVGGQTYEQYF. The CDR3 DNA is TGTGCCAGCAGCTTAGTAGGGGGGCAGACCTACGAGCAGTACTTC. Variable domain in full (rest from reference TRBV7-6 and TRBJ2-7): GAGVSQSPRYKVTKRGQDVALRCDPISGHVSLYWYRQALGQGPEFLTYFNYEAQQDKSGLPNDRFSAERPEGSISTLTIQRTEQRDSAMYRCASSLVGGQTYEQYFGPGTRLTVT.